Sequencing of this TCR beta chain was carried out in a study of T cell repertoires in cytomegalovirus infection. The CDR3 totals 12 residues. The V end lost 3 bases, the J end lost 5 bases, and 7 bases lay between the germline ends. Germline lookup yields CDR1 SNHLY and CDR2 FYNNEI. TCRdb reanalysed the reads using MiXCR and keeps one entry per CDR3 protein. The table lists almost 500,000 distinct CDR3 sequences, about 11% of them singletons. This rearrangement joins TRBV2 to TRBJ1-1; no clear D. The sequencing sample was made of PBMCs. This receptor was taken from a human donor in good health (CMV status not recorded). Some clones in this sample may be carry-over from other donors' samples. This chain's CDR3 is CASSETRTEAFF. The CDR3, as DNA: TGTGCCAGCAGTGAGACCCGAACTGAAGCTTTCTTT.